This T cell receptor beta chain originates from a study of T cell responses to AZD1222 COVID-19 vaccine. Across the whole study: Pooling was applied to second doses at about 4 or about 12 weeks. Study findings and constraints: Repertoires were obtained solely post-peak T cell response. Females made up more of the donors, who were largely white British, and clonal diversity may have come out too low. Nearly half of spike-specific TCRs reportedly target variant regions that are unmutated in the B.1.351 and B.1.1.7 variants.

Germline CDR1 KGHSH, CDR2 LQKENI. CDR3 length equals 15 residues. Trimming cost V 6 bases and J 2 bases, with 14 bases left between them. Method: immunoSEQ multiplex PCR; TCRdb's copy keeps in-frame clones and lacks some. The sample has roughly 150,000 clones, 90% to 95% seen once. The table lists this clone with a few counts. Its antigen is as yet unknown. The TCR sequence derives from an adult in good health. V gene TRBV18 combines with J gene TRBJ2-1; no firm D call. The sample consisted of peripheral blood, taken on day 0 of AZD1222 vaccination. The CDR3 nucleotides are TGTGCCAGCTCTATACTTCCAGGAGCCTACAATGAGCAGTTCTTC. This translates into CASSILPGAYNEQFF.